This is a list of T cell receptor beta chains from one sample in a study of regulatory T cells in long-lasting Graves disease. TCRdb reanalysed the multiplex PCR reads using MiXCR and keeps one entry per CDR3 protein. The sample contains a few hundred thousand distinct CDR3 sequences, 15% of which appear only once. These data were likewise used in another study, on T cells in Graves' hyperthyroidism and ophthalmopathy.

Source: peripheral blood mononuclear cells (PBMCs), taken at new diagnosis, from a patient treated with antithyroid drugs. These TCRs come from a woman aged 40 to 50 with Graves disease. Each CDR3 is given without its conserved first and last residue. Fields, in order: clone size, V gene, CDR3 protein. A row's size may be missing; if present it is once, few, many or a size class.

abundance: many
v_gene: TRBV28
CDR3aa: ASSATGTNSYEQY

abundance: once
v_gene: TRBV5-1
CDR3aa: ASSFPGGRETGELF

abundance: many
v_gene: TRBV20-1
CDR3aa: SARRGQQDYEQY

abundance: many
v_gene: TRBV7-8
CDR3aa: ASSLFQGTDTQY

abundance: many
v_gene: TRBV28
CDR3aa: ASSSLAGGPVQETQY

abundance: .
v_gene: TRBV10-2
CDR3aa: ASSESLAFYNEQF

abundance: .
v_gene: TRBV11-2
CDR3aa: ASSPGQGFGYT

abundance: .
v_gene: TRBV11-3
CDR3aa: ASSLDSAAGPRDEQF

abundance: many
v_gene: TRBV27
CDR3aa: ASSTGTFGYNEQF

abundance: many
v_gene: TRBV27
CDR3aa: ASTSSTGELF

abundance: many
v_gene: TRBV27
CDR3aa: ASSLYAGAEAF